Presented here are 14 T cell receptor beta chains from one specimen sequenced in a study of CD8+CD57+ T cells in acquired aplastic anemia. Genomic DNA provided the template from which TCR beta VDJ and CDR3 profiles were obtained. TCRdb processed the reads anew with MiXCR; each CDR3 protein has one entry. The data contain some 180,000 distinct CDR3 sequences, 40% to 55% of them singletons. Sample: sorted CD4+, CD8+, or CD8+CD57+ T cells (not recorded which) from PBMCs. Receptors originate from a human donor in good health.

The chain uses TRBV29-1 and TRBJ2-4; no firm D call. Germline V gives CDR1 SQVTM, CDR2 ANQGSEA. Trimming removed 4 bases from V and 0 bases from J, with 7 bases in between. CDR3 length: 13 amino acids. This CDR3 reads CSVVALAKNIQYF. The CDR3 nucleotides read TGCAGCGTTGTGGCTCTAGCCAAAAACATTCAGTACTTC.

This clonotype was counted a few times. The chain carries TRBV19 and TRBJ2-7; D is unclear. V gave up 1 base and J gave up 9 bases, with 13 bases separating them. Looked up from germline, CDR1 is LNHDA and CDR2 is SQIVND (reference sequence). The CDR3 runs 13 residues. In nucleotides, the CDR3 is TGTGCCAGTAGTATAGCGGGTAACGGTTTGCAGTACTTC. Residues: CASSIAGNGLQYF.

This sequence joins TRBV5-4 and TRBJ1-2; D ambiguous. Trimming took off 4 bases at V and 2 bases at J, with 12 bases between the two ends. The CDR3 totals 14 residues. In germline, CDR1 is SGHNT, CDR2 YYREEE (reference sequence). The chain's CDR3 is CASSPTGLNYGYTF. The CDR3 DNA is TGTGCCAGCAGCCCGACCGGGCTAAACTATGGCTACACCTTC.

This clonotype was seen many times. The chain is built from TRBV29-1 and TRBJ2-1, with 9 bases that match TRBD1. This CDR3 is built from 13 residues. Germline V gives CDR1 SQVTM, CDR2 ANQGSEA. The V and J ends lost 6 bases and 7 bases, in that order; junction bases with no gene match: 7. This CDR3 reads CSVSSGQGNEQFF. The CDR3 coding sequence is TGCAGCGTCTCGTCGGGACAGGGAAATGAGCAGTTCTTC.

This clonotype was seen repeatedly, ten times or more. The chain is built from TRBV7-3 and TRBJ2-3; perhaps TRBD2 as D (6 bases). V lost 2 bases and J lost 1, with 13 bases in between. Germline V gives CDR1 SGHTA, CDR2 FQGTGA. CDR3 length equals 16 residues. The CDR3 DNA sequence: TGTGCCAGCAGCTTATGGGCGGGGCAGGGCACAGATACGCAGTATTTT. It encodes CASSLWAGQGTDTQYF.

For the CDR3, the DNA is TGTGCCAGCGGGACAGGGGCGACTAGCACAGATACGCAGTATTTT. It specifies CASGTGATSTDTQYF. This rearrangement joins TRBV9 to TRBJ2-3; TRBD1 matches at 10 bases. After removal of 7 bases from V and 0 bases from J, the junction contained 5 bases not matched to a gene. This CDR3 is built from 15 residues. Germline V CDR1 and CDR2: SGDLS, YYNGEE.

The chain links TRBV5-1 to TRBJ1-2; the D gene is possibly TRBD1 (5 bases). The CDR3 contains 13 residues. V dropped 4 bases and J dropped 6 bases, with 13 bases sitting between them. Germline CDR1 is SGHRS and CDR2 is YFSETQ. CDR3 DNA sequence: TGCGCCAGCAGCATTGGGGGTTGGGATGGCTACACCTTC. It yields the protein CASSIGGWDGYTF. Full variable domain (missing parts from reference TRBV5-1 and TRBJ1-2): KAGVTQTPRYLIKTRGQQVTLSCSPISGHRSVSWYQQTPGQGLQFLFEYFSETQRNKGNFPGRFSGRQFSNSRSEMNVSTLELGDSALYLCASSIGGWDGYTFGSGTRLTVV.

This clonotype has more than one count but fewer than ten. V is TRBV5-1 and J is TRBJ1-1; D is possibly TRBD1 (6 bases). Trimming took 0 bases from V and 3 from J, leaving 12 bases between them. Per germline, CDR1 SGHRS and CDR2 YFSETQ. The CDR3 spans 15 residues. CDR3: CASSLEQGLDTEAFF. DNA of the CDR3: TGCGCCAGCAGCTTGGAACAGGGCTTGGACACTGAAGCTTTCTTT.

This clonotype was observed many times. The gene calls are TRBV7-2 and TRBJ2-5; the match to TRBD1 covers 7 bases. The germline gives CDR1 SGHTA, CDR2 FQGNSA. The CDR3 covers 16 residues. Germline trimming cut 0 bases from V and 4 bases from J; bases unmatched to any gene: 8. The CDR3 region is CASSLAGGGPTETQYF. CDR3 coding DNA: TGTGCCAGCAGCTTAGCAGGGGGCGGTCCGACAGAGACCCAGTACTTC.

There are a few counts of this clonotype. This chain connects TRBV7-9 to TRBJ2-5; the D gene is possibly TRBD1 (5 bases). There are 11 residues in the CDR3. Germline CDR1 and CDR2: SEHNR and FQNEAQ (reference sequence). CDR3 residues: CASTAQETQYF. The CDR3 DNA reads as TGTGCGTCGACAGCCCAAGAGACCCAGTACTTC.

The chain employs TRBV10-2 and TRBJ2-5, with TRBD2 matching 7 bases. The junction had 2 bases not matched to a gene; V was cut back by 6 bases and J by 1 base. Per germline, CDR1 WSHSY and CDR2 SAAADI. The CDR3 is 13 residues long. The CDR3 DNA follows: TGCGCCAGCAGGAGCGGGGTCCAAGAGACCCAGTACTTC. As protein: CASRSGVQETQYF.

The chain employs TRBV7-6 and TRBJ1-2; 7 bases are shared with TRBD1. There are 14 residues in the CDR3. Germline CDR1 SGHVS, CDR2 FNYEAQ. V lost 1 base and J lost 6; bases outside the gene matches: 5. CDR3 DNA sequence: TGTGCCAGCAGCTTAGGGGGGGGGACAGATGGCTACACCTTC. As protein: CASSLGGGTDGYTF.

This clonotype was counted only a few times. The chain couples TRBV15 to TRBJ2-7; 8 bases line up with TRBD1. Germline trimming cut 1 base from V and 3 bases from J; bases unmatched to any gene: 5. The CDR3 extends over 15 amino acids. Germline lookup yields CDR1 LNHNV and CDR2 YYDKDF (reference sequence). CDR3 nucleotide sequence: TGTGCCACCAGCAGAGGTGGGACAGGCTTCTACGAGCAGTACTTC. This gives the protein CATSRGGTGFYEQYF. Combining the CDR3 with reference TRBV15 and TRBJ2-7 gives the whole variable domain DAMVIQNPRYQVTQFGKPVTLSCSQTLNHNVMYWYQQKSSQAPKLLFHYYDKDFNNEADTPDNFQSRRPNTSFCFLDIRSPGLGDTAMYLCATSRGGTGFYEQYFGPGTRLTVT.

This clonotype was counted ten times or more. Here the CDR3 reads CASSLGAGNTIYF. The CDR3 coding sequence is TGTGCCAGCAGTTTGGGGGCTGGAAACACCATATATTTT. The chain uses TRBV28 and TRBJ1-3, with D maybe TRBD1 (5 bases). CDR3 length: 13 residues. The ends were cut back, 3 bases at V and 2 bases at J, with 5 bases in the middle. Germline V gene lookup returns CDR1 MDHEN and CDR2 SYDVKM.